These 17 T cell receptor beta chains were sequenced from one sample in a study of PD-1 blockade in classical Hodgkin lymphoma. This table comes from immunoSEQ multiplex PCR, and its TCRdb copy is limited to in-frame clones, with some not included. The sample lists more than 35,000 clones, about three quarters occurring once. All patients experienced relapse after autologous stem cell transplantation, and brentuximab vedotin exposure was variable. The sequences come from peripheral blood mononuclear cells (PBMCs), collected at baseline. The receptors come from a human donor with classical Hodgkin lymphoma.

The gene calls are TRBV19 and TRBJ1-2; perhaps TRBD1 as D (5 bases). Germline CDR1 reads LNHDA; CDR2 reads SQIVND (reference sequence). V gave up 7 bases and J gave up 4 bases, with 16 bases separating them. There are 14 residues in the CDR3. The CDR3 protein is CASKNAGQGYGYTF. The CDR3 bases are TGTGCCAGTAAAAACGCAGGGCAAGGCTATGGCTACACCTTC.

The chain employs TRBV28 and TRBJ2-1; 11 bases fit TRBD1. With V trimmed by 0 bases and J by 7 bases, 2 bases remained unmatched. Germline CDR1 and CDR2: MDHEN and SYDVKM. The CDR3 covers 15 residues. This CDR3 reads CASSLWGTGGNEQFF. The CDR3 DNA follows: TGTGCCAGCAGTTTATGGGGGACAGGGGGGAATGAGCAGTTCTTC.

The V call is TRBV7-9, the J call TRBJ2-3; no firm D call. Germline V gene data show CDR1 as SEHNR and CDR2 as FQNEAQ (reference sequence). V gave up 6 bases and J gave up 3 bases, with 4 bases separating them. The CDR3 is made up of 11 amino acids. This chain's CDR3 is CASRYTDTQYF. In DNA, the CDR3 is TGTGCCAGCAGATATACAGATACGCAGTATTTT.

This clone was recorded a few times. This chain uses TRBV2 with TRBJ2-7; TRBD2 matches at 10 bases. The CDR3 consists of 14 residues. The germline V gene has CDR1 SNHLY and CDR2 FYNNEI. J was trimmed by 6 bases and V by 4 bases; bases with no gene match: 6. The CDR3 bases are TGTGCCAGCAGTGCCCTAGCGGGAGTGGGCGAGCAGTACTTC. Translated: CASSALAGVGEQYF. The full variable domain, in which reference TRBV2 and TRBJ2-7 provide the parts outside the CDR3, is EPEVTQTPSHQVTQMGQEVILRCVPISNHLYFYWYRQILGQKVEFLVSFYNNEISEKSEIFDDQFSVERPDGSNFTLKIRSTKLEDSAMYFCASSALAGVGEQYFGPGTRLTVT.

This clone showed up just a few times. The V and J genes are TRBV28 and TRBJ2-7; 7 bases are shared with TRBD1. CDR3 length equals 14 residues. Germline loops: CDR1 MDHEN, CDR2 SYDVKM. V lost 6 bases to trimming and J lost 5 bases; unmatched junction nucleotides: 10. The CDR3 sequence is CASRTTGDSHEQYF. For the CDR3, the DNA is TGTGCCAGCAGGACTACAGGGGATTCCCACGAGCAGTACTTC.

This sequence joins TRBV19 and TRBJ1-2, with D perhaps matching TRBD1 (6 bases). V was pared by 6 bases and J by 11 bases, with 22 bases between. This CDR3 has 14 amino acids. Germline assignment: CDR1 LNHDA and CDR2 SQIVND (reference sequence). CDR3 region: CASRNGQGRQPYTF. CDR3 DNA: TGTGCCAGTAGGAACGGGCAGGGGCGACAACCATACACCTTC.

The rearrangement uses TRBV28 and TRBJ1-2, with D perhaps TRBD1 (6 bases). The CDR3 is 15 amino acids. V was pared by 5 bases and J by 8 bases, with 21 bases between. The germline CDR1 and CDR2 sequences are MDHEN and SYDVKM. CDR3 sequence: CASSLFPRGAVGYTF. The CDR3 DNA follows: TGTGCCAGCAGTCTATTCCCGAGGGGGGCGGTAGGCTACACCTTC.

The chain recombines TRBV5-4 with TRBJ2-7, with 8 bases fitting TRBD2. Germline V gene lookup returns CDR1 SGHNT and CDR2 YYREEE (reference sequence). Trimming took 4 bases from V and 2 from J; bases not matched to a gene: 8. CDR3 length: 15 residues. The CDR3 DNA follows: TGTGCCAGCAGCCACCCACTAGCGGCACCCTACGAGCAGTACTTC. Protein sequence: CASSHPLAAPYEQYF.

This chain joins TRBV7-3 and TRBJ2-3; 9 positions agree with TRBD2. The CDR3 sequence is 17 residues long. CDR1 and CDR2 (germline): SGHTA, FQGTGA. V lost 2 bases and J lost 7; bases outside the gene matches: 13. The CDR3 nucleotides are TGTGCCAGCAGCTTAGGCGGTGGTAGCGGGGGAAGTAATACGCAGTATTTT. Translating gives CASSLGGGSGGSNTQYF.

The chain combines TRBV7-2 with TRBJ2-7; 9 bases align to TRBD2. J lost 2 bases, V lost 1 base, and 3 bases had no gene match. The CDR3 is 15 residues long. CDR1 SGHTA and CDR2 FQGNSA come from the germline V gene. The CDR3 loop reads CASSLVLAGPYEQYF. For the CDR3, the DNA is TGTGCCAGCAGCTTAGTTCTAGCGGGACCCTACGAGCAGTACTTC.

CDR3 in DNA: TGTGCCAGTAAGACAGGGGGTTCCCTTTTAAGAAACACCATATATTTT. Translated: CASKTGGSLLRNTIYF. This chain connects TRBV28 to TRBJ1-3, with TRBD1 matching over 9 bases. The CDR3 extends over 16 amino acids. Trimming at V came to 9 bases and at J to 5 bases, leaving 14 bases not matched to a gene. Germline V lookup: CDR1 MDHEN, CDR2 SYDVKM. Full variable domain (rest looked up from reference TRBV28 and TRBJ1-3): DVKVTQSSRYLVKRTGEKVFLECVQDMDHENMFWYRQDPGLGLRLIYFSYDVKMKEKGDIPEGYSVSREKKERFSLILESASTNQTSMYLCASKTGGSLLRNTIYFGEGSWLTVV.

In its sample, this clone was seen a few times. The gene calls are TRBV27 and TRBJ1-5, with a possible D match to TRBD1 (6 bases). Per germline, CDR1 MNHEY and CDR2 SMNVEV (reference sequence). Trimming shortened V by 8 bases and J by 5 bases, and 16 bases separated the two germline ends. CDR3 length equals 14 residues. The CDR3 is CASGNRDNDQPQHF. CDR3 bases: TGTGCCAGCGGAAACCGGGACAATGATCAGCCCCAGCATTTT.

This chain links TRBV19 with TRBJ1-1; D possibly corresponds to TRBD1 (6 bases). The V end was cut by 3 bases, the J end by 5 bases, with 16 bases between. CDR3 length: 15 amino acids. Germline CDR1 LNHDA, CDR2 SQIVND (reference sequence). For the CDR3, the DNA is TGTGCCAGTAGTATTACAGGGACGGGGTGGACTGAAGCTTTCTTT. Protein product: CASSITGTGWTEAFF.

The rearrangement links TRBV6-6 to TRBJ2-5, with D hard to call. This CDR3 contains 14 residues. V was pared by 0 bases and J by 2 bases, with 7 bases between. Germline assignment: CDR1 MNHNY and CDR2 SVGAGI (reference sequence). CDR3 bases: TGTGCCAGCAGTTACTCGAAGGTACAAGAGACCCAGTACTTC. This translates into CASSYSKVQETQYF.

This clone appeared a single time. This chain connects TRBV28 to TRBJ2-4; TRBD2 might be the D (6 bases). Trimming cost V 4 bases and J 1 base, with 11 bases left between them. The CDR3 is made up of 15 amino acids. The germline V gene has CDR1 MDHEN and CDR2 SYDVKM. CDR3 sequence reads: CASSSSRGAKNIQYF. The CDR3 DNA is TGTGCCAGCAGTTCCTCCCGGGGGGCCAAAAACATTCAGTACTTC.

The J gene is TRBJ2-1, the V gene TRBV7-9, with 7 bases matching TRBD2. CDR1 and CDR2 from the germline V gene are SEHNR and FQNEAQ (reference sequence). J lost 3 bases, V lost 6 bases, and 8 bases had no gene match. The CDR3 length is 15 residues. CDR3 in DNA: TGTGCCAGCAGTCCCTCGGGACTACTCTACAATGAGCAGTTCTTC. This translates into CASSPSGLLYNEQFF.

This chain connects TRBV11-2 to TRBJ1-3, with D unresolved. V lost 3 bases and J 7 bases, leaving 10 bases between the germline ends. This CDR3 contains 13 residues. Germline V lookup: CDR1 SGHAT, CDR2 FQNNGV. The CDR3 loop reads CASSFIPLNTIYF. CDR3 bases: TGTGCCAGCAGCTTCATCCCCCTGAACACCATATATTTT.